The rows below give T cell receptor beta chains drawn from one sample of a study of human thymus T cells. The data were produced by immunoSEQ multiplex PCR, yet TCRdb's version contains in-frame clones alone and is incomplete. The sample lists about 130,000 clones, about 95% occurring once. What was sequenced was thymus tissue. These receptors were obtained from a boy younger than two with a congenital heart defect but otherwise immunologically healthy. CDR3s include the opening cysteine and the closing phenylalanine or tryptophan. Each record gives: J gene, D gene, V gene, clone size, CDR3 protein, CDR3 DNA. A D gene is named only where the DNA matches it firmly. The listing skips clone size in some rows; elsewhere it reads once, few, many or a size class.

TRBJ2-3,NA,TRBV11-2,NA,CASSTLGGTSTDTQYF,TGTGCCAGCAGCACCCTCGGGGGCACTTCTACAGATACGCAGTATTTT
TRBJ1-2,NA,TRBV21-1,NA,CASAFRDRGSHNYGYTF,TGTGCCAGCGCTTTCCGGGACAGGGGTTCCCATAACTATGGCTACACCTTC
TRBJ2-4,NA,TRBV4-1,once,CASSQEHGLWAKNIQYF,TGCGCCAGCAGCCAAGAGCACGGGTTATGGGCCAAAAACATTCAGTACTTC
TRBJ2-7,TRBD2,TRBV10-3,NA,CAISESNQRGPYEQYF,TGTGCCATCAGTGAGTCGAACCAGCGGGGGCCTTACGAGCAGTACTTC
TRBJ2-7,TRBD1,TRBV15,NA,CATSRKKGAVSYEQYF,TGTGCCACCAGCAGGAAAAAGGGGGCCGTCTCCTACGAGCAGTACTTC
TRBJ2-5,NA,TRBV6-4,NA,CASSVEAFETQYF,TGTGCCAGCAGCGTCGAGGCTTTCGAGACCCAGTACTTC
TRBJ2-3,NA,TRBV6-5,NA,CASSTLTVTDTQYF,TGTGCCAGCAGCACCCTGACAGTCACAGATACGCAGTATTTT
TRBJ2-3,TRBD2,TRBV5-1,NA,CASSKDRLAGGPADTQYF,TGCGCCAGCAGTAAAGATCGACTAGCGGGGGGGCCCGCAGATACGCAGTATTTT
TRBJ1-3,NA,TRBV5-1,NA,CASSWGHHKSSGNTIYF,TGCGCCAGCAGCTGGGGACACCATAAGAGCTCTGGAAACACCATATATTTT
TRBJ1-1,TRBD1,TRBV6-1,few,CASSRTGDSEAFF,TGTGCCAGCAGTAGGACGGGGGACAGTGAAGCTTTCTTT
TRBJ1-2,NA,TRBV7-8,NA,CASSPIQGPYGYTF,TGTGCCAGCAGCCCGATTCAGGGGCCCTATGGCTACACCTTC
TRBJ2-7,NA,TRBV7-2,NA,CASSLALSYEQYF,TGTGCCAGCAGCTTAGCACTATCCTACGAGCAGTACTTC
TRBJ2-5,NA,TRBV28,once,CASSPHVTQYF,TGTGCCAGCAGCCCTCATGTGACCCAGTACTTC
TRBJ2-3,TRBD2,TRBV4-3,once,CASSQVERGDSDTQYF,TGCGCCAGCAGCCAAGTAGAGCGGGGGGATTCAGATACGCAGTATTTT
TRBJ1-6,NA,TRBV28,NA,CASSFSASNPYNSPLHF,TGTGCCAGCAGTTTCTCGGCGTCGAACCCCTATAATTCACCCCTCCACTTT
TRBJ2-1,TRBD1,TRBV4-1,NA,CASSQDLGQGALIYNEQFF,TGCGCCAGCAGCCAAGATCTTGGACAGGGGGCATTAATCTACAATGAGCAGTTCTTC
TRBJ1-2,TRBD1,TRBV9,NA,CASSTQGARFGYTF,TGTGCCAGCAGCACCCAGGGGGCGCGTTTTGGCTACACCTTC
TRBJ2-1,TRBD2,TRBV10-2,NA,CASSRGGGTCGEQFF,TGCGCCAGCAGTAGGGGCGGGGGGACCTGCGGTGAGCAGTTCTTC
TRBJ1-2,TRBD1,TRBV19,NA,CASSARTGGNNYGYTF,TGTGCCAGTAGTGCCCGGACAGGGGGTAATAACTATGGCTACACCTTC
TRBJ2-3,TRBD2,TRBV7-2,NA,CASSLAISGDTDTQYF,TGTGCCAGCAGCTTAGCGATTAGCGGGGATACAGATACGCAGTATTTT
TRBJ1-3,NA,TRBV2,NA,CASSPRDRRKAGNTIYF,TGTGCCAGCAGCCCAAGGGACCGCCGGAAGGCTGGAAACACCATATATTTT
TRBJ1-1,NA,TRBV11-2,once,CASSPNKPNTEAFF,TGTGCCAGCAGCCCTAATAAACCTAACACTGAAGCTTTCTTT
TRBJ2-7,NA,TRBV5-1,NA,CASSLDNMEDQSYEQYF,TGCGCCAGCAGCTTGGACAACATGGAGGACCAGTCCTACGAGCAGTACTTC
TRBJ1-1,TRBD1,TRBV28,NA,CASGDRGGTEAFF,TGTGCCAGCGGGGACAGGGGTGGGACTGAAGCTTTCTTT
TRBJ1-4,TRBD1,TRBV5-5,NA,CASSFRDRPNEKLFF,TGTGCCAGCAGCTTCCGGGACAGGCCGAATGAAAAACTGTTTTTT
TRBJ2-7,NA,TRBV19,NA,CASSISTGSYEQYF,TGTGCCAGTAGTATCTCCACAGGGAGTTACGAGCAGTACTTC
TRBJ1-2,NA,TRBV6-5,NA,CASSYSGSTAPHGYTF,TGTGCCAGCAGTTACTCCGGGTCCACAGCCCCGCATGGCTACACCTTC
TRBJ2-7,NA,TRBV28,NA,CASSFSREQYF,TGTGCCAGCAGTTTTAGTCGCGAGCAGTACTTC
TRBJ1-2,NA,TRBV6-4,NA,CASSLDQGTGYTF,TGTGCCAGCAGCCTGGACCAGGGGACCGGCTACACCTTC
TRBJ1-4,TRBD1,TRBV4-3,NA,CASSQDGVDRENNEKLFF,TGCGCCAGCAGCCAAGATGGGGTTGACAGGGAGAATAATGAAAAACTGTTTTTT
TRBJ2-3,NA,TRBV5-1,NA,CASSLKRPGTDTQYF,TGCGCCAGCAGCTTGAAAAGGCCAGGGACCGATACGCAGTATTTT
TRBJ1-5,NA,TRBV5-5,once,CASSLERYSNQPQHF,TGTGCCAGCAGCTTGGAGAGGTATAGCAATCAGCCCCAGCATTTT
TRBJ1-2,NA,TRBV27,once,CASSMTAWADGYTF,TGTGCCAGCAGTATGACGGCCTGGGCGGATGGCTACACCTTC
TRBJ2-1,NA,TRBV20-1,once,CSAGDSEFF,TGCAGTGCCGGGGACTCCGAGTTCTTC
TRBJ1-5,TRBD1,TRBV19,NA,CASSRTGGSQPQHF,TGTGCCAGTAGTCGGACAGGGGGAAGTCAGCCCCAGCATTTT
TRBJ1-2,TRBD1,TRBV6-4,once,CASSDSRAGGWYGYTF,TGTGCCAGCAGTGACTCGAGGGCAGGGGGCTGGTATGGCTACACCTTC
TRBJ1-5,TRBD1,TRBV19,NA,CASTAGQGGYQPQHF,TGTGCCAGTACCGCGGGACAGGGAGGATATCAGCCCCAGCATTTT
TRBJ2-7,NA,TRBV4-2,NA,CASSQVGRGDSYEQYF,TGTGCCAGCAGCCAAGTGGGGCGGGGCGACTCCTACGAGCAGTACTTC